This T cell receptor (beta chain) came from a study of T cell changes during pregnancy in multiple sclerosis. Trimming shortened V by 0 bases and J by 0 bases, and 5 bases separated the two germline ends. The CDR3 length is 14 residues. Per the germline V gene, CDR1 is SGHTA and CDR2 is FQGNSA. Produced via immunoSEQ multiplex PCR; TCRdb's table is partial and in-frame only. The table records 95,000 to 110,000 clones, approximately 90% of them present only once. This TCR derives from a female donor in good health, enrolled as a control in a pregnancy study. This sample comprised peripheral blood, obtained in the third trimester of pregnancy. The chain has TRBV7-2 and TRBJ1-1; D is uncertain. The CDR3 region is CASSLAAMNTEAFF. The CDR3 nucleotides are TGTGCCAGCAGCTTAGCAGCCATGAACACTGAAGCTTTCTTT.